The T cell receptor (beta chain) under discussion was sequenced for a study of T cells in Graves' hyperthyroidism and ophthalmopathy. This clonotype has a count of ten or more. Its cognate antigen is unknown. RNA transcripts were the template for amplifying TCR beta CDR3 regions. When the TCR CDR3 underwent first-round RT-PCR, the HTBI primer set was used. TCRdb reprocessed the multiplex PCR reads with MiXCR, giving one entry per CDR3 protein. The repertoire holds a few hundred thousand distinct CDR3 sequences, with around 42% as singletons. Overall study findings and caveats: It was a median approximately 6 months before onset that the model predicted ophthalmopathy. A model using 13 V-J features told ophthalmopathy apart from stable hyperthyroidism.

Each patient was aged 18 to 65 and had newly diagnosed hyperthyroidism of under 2 months' duration. Patients were excluded because of uncontrolled infection, other autoimmune disease, pregnancy or lactation. Germline V gene sequence: CDR1 LNHDA, CDR2 SQIVND (reference sequence). Losses at the gene ends were 7 bases for V and 3 bases for J; bases not matched to a gene: 4. CDR3 size: 13 residues. The V call is TRBV19, the J call TRBJ2-7; 9 bases agree with TRBD1. Sequenced sample: peripheral blood or thyroid tissue (not recorded which). The receptor comes from a young woman with Graves' hyperthyroidism. Written as DNA, the CDR3 is TGTGCCAGTACCACGGGACAGGGCTACGAGCAGTACTTC. Translated, it gives CASTTGQGYEQYF. The whole variable domain, filled in from reference TRBV19 and TRBJ2-7, reads DGGITQSPKYLFRKEGQNVTLSCEQNLNHDAMYWYRQDPGQGLRLIYYSQIVNDFQKGDIAEGYSVSREKKESFPLTVTSAQKNPTAFYLCASTTGQGYEQYFGPGTRLTVT.